The 22 T cell receptor beta chains given below trace back to one sample, sequenced in a study of blood T cell repertoires in COVID-19. Profiling relied on immunoSEQ multiplex PCR, and the TCRdb table lists in-frame clones only, not all of them. The data show hundreds of thousands of clones, with 84% seen just once and approximately 9% held by the top ten. Source material: peripheral blood. The receptors originated from a human donor in a cohort sampled during active COVID-19.

The chain employs TRBV25-1 and TRBJ2-5, with 9 positions matching TRBD1. The CDR3 totals 15 residues. The V segment lost 5 bases and the J segment 5 bases; nucleotides outside the gene matches: 9. The germline V gene encodes CDR1 MGHDK and CDR2 SYGVNS. The CDR3 DNA reads TGTGCCAGCAGTCCCCCGGGGACAGGGAGCGAGACCCAGTACTTC. As protein: CASSPPGTGSETQYF.

The V and J genes are TRBV5-6 and TRBJ2-7, with D perhaps TRBD1 (6 bases). Trimming took 3 bases from V and 2 from J, leaving 12 bases between them. CDR1 is SGHDT and CDR2 is YYEEEE in the germline V gene. The CDR3 contains 14 residues. CDR3 residues: CASSSGHLPYEQYF. Here the CDR3 DNA reads TGTGCCAGCAGCTCGGGACACCTTCCCTACGAGCAGTACTTC.

This chain links TRBV7-2 with TRBJ1-2; D is perhaps TRBD1 (5 bases). Germline lookup yields CDR1 SGHTA and CDR2 FQGNSA. V was trimmed by 3 bases and J by 8 bases, leaving 13 bases between them. CDR3 length: 13 residues. CDR3 loop: CASSFGAKRGYTF. The CDR3 coding sequence is TGTGCCAGCAGCTTTGGGGCTAAAAGGGGCTACACCTTC.

The rearrangement joins TRBV5-1 to TRBJ1-2; the D is unclear. Looked up from germline, CDR1 is SGHRS and CDR2 is YFSETQ. The length of the CDR3 is 13 residues. V lost 2 bases and J 0 bases, leaving 5 bases between the germline ends. The CDR3 region has the DNA TGCGCCAGCAGCTTTGGAGCTAACTATGGCTACACCTTC. Protein sequence: CASSFGANYGYTF.

The chain uses TRBV11-1 and TRBJ2-3, with 11 bases fitting TRBD1. The CDR3 is 15 residues long. V lost 5 bases and J lost 6; bases outside the gene matches: 7. Germline loops: CDR1 SGHAT, CDR2 FQDESV (reference sequence). This CDR3 is CASSRTGTGGDTQYF. For the CDR3, the DNA is TGTGCCAGCAGCCGGACCGGGACAGGGGGTGATACGCAGTATTTT. The whole variable domain, filled in from reference TRBV11-1 and TRBJ2-3, reads EAEVAQSPRYKITEKSQAVAFWCDPISGHATLYWYRQILGQGPELLVQFQDESVVDDSQLPKDRFSAERLKGVDSTLKIQPAELGDSAMYLCASSRTGTGGDTQYFGPGTRLTVL.

This clone was seen just once. CDR3: CASSLSGTENEKLFF. The CDR3 DNA is TGTGCCAGCAGCCTCTCCGGGACAGAGAATGAAAAACTGTTTTTT. V is TRBV4-2 and J is TRBJ1-4; 7 bases are a match to TRBD1. Germline V gene sequence: CDR1 LGHNA, CDR2 YNFKEQ. The J segment lost 5 bases and the V segment lost 4 bases, leaving 7 bases of the junction unmatched. This CDR3 has 15 residues.

The chain has TRBV7-2 and TRBJ2-3, with D hard to call. The CDR3 contains 13 residues. Germline V gene data show CDR1 as SGHTA and CDR2 as FQGNSA. The V end lost 0 bases, the J end lost 3 bases, and 4 bases lay between the germline ends. This chain's CDR3 is CASSLARTDTQYF. The CDR3, as DNA: TGTGCCAGCAGCTTAGCGAGAACAGATACGCAGTATTTT.

The chain employs TRBV3-1 (or the pseudogene TRBV3-2) and TRBJ1-6, with 7 bases fitting TRBD1. This CDR3 contains 15 residues. The germline V gene has CDR1 LGHDT and CDR2 YNNKEL (reference sequence). V was pared by 6 bases and J by 7 bases, with 9 bases of the junction left unmatched. In DNA, the CDR3 is TGTGCCAGCAGTCTTCGGGACAGTTCAAATTCACCCCTCCACTTT. Translation gives CASSLRDSSNSPLHF.

The rearrangement joins TRBV19 to TRBJ1-2; D call uncertain. CDR1 is LNHDA, CDR2 SQIVND, per germline (reference sequence). The CDR3 is 17 amino acids. Trimming removed 7 bases at V and 0 bases at J, with 21 bases between. The DNA of the CDR3 is TGTGCCAGTAAAATCTCGACGACTATAGATGCTAACTATGGCTACACCTTC. This translates into CASKISTTIDANYGYTF.

This chain connects TRBV2 to TRBJ2-3, with TRBD1 matching over 8 bases. The CDR3 has 15 residues. Germline CDR1 SNHLY, CDR2 FYNNEI. V lost 6 bases and J lost 1; bases outside the gene matches: 6. The CDR3 DNA follows: TGTGCCAGCAGACGGACAGGGCGGGGCACAGATACGCAGTATTTT. As protein: CASRRTGRGTDTQYF.

A single count supports this clone. The V and J genes are TRBV5-5 and TRBJ2-7; 7 bases are shared with TRBD2. CDR3 length equals 13 residues. Germline CDR1 and CDR2: SGHKS and YYEKEE (reference sequence). V dropped 0 bases and J dropped 6; count of bases not matched to a gene: 3. For the CDR3, the DNA is TGTGCCAGCAGCTTGGTGGGGGGGACCGAGCAGTACTTC. Amino acid sequence: CASSLVGGTEQYF.

This clone was detected once. J is TRBJ1-2 and V is TRBV11-2; D remains ambiguous. Germline V gene data show CDR1 as SGHAT and CDR2 as FQNNGV. The CDR3 is made up of 12 amino acids. V gave up 1 base and J gave up 6 bases, with 6 bases separating them. CDR3 protein: CASSLVGDGYTF. DNA of the CDR3: TGTGCCAGCAGCTTAGTCGGGGATGGCTACACCTTC. Full variable domain (outside the CDR3, taken from reference TRBV11-2 and TRBJ1-2): EAGVAQSPRYKIIEKRQSVAFWCNPISGHATLYWYQQILGQGPKLLIQFQNNGVVDDSQLPKDRFSAERLKGVDSTLKIQPAKLEDSAVYLCASSLVGDGYTFGSGTRLTVV.

The chain employs TRBV4-1 and TRBJ1-3; no firm D call. Looked up from germline, CDR1 is MGHRA and CDR2 is YSYEKL. Trimming removed 3 bases at V and 1 base at J, with 16 bases between. This CDR3 contains 17 residues. The CDR3 nucleotides are TGCGCCAGCAGCCACCCCCACCCGGCTAGATCTGGAAACACCATATATTTT. This translates into CASSHPHPARSGNTIYF.

The chain joins TRBV5-1 to TRBJ2-1, with D maybe TRBD2 (5 bases). Germline values: CDR1 SGHRS, CDR2 YFSETQ. V dropped 0 bases and J dropped 4 bases, with 14 bases sitting between them. CDR3 length: 16 amino acids. The CDR3 loop is CASSLGGKTRYNEQFF. As DNA, the CDR3 is TGCGCCAGCAGCTTGGGAGGGAAGACACGGTACAATGAGCAGTTCTTC.

The chain has TRBV2 and TRBJ1-5; D remains ambiguous. The CDR3 covers 15 residues. Trimming took off 2 bases at V and 0 bases at J, with 8 bases between the two ends. Germline V gene lookup returns CDR1 SNHLY and CDR2 FYNNEI. CDR3 amino acids: CASSEPVYSNQPQHF. The CDR3 DNA reads TGTGCCAGCAGTGAACCGGTTTATAGCAATCAGCCCCAGCATTTT.

The chain recombines TRBV4-1 with TRBJ1-1, with 7 bases aligning to TRBD1. The CDR3 contains 15 residues. Unmatched junction bases numbered 6, after V lost 4 bases and J lost 1 base. CDR1 and CDR2 (germline): MGHRA, YSYEKL. The CDR3 sequence: CASSRPGQSNTEAFF. DNA for the CDR3: TGCGCCAGCAGCCGTCCGGGACAGTCGAACACTGAAGCTTTCTTT.

The rearrangement joins TRBV9 to TRBJ1-1; D is perhaps TRBD1 (5 bases). Germline CDR1 and CDR2: SGDLS and YYNGEE. The CDR3 covers 13 residues. Trimming took 0 bases from V and 6 from J, leaving 9 bases between them. The CDR3 sequence: CASSVESGPEAFF. The CDR3 DNA reads as TGTGCCAGCAGCGTAGAGTCAGGGCCTGAAGCTTTCTTT.

The chain combines TRBV5-1 with TRBJ2-1; 9 bases match TRBD2. V shed 5 bases and J 4 bases; nucleotides not matched to a gene: 10. The CDR3 has 16 residues. Germline V gene data show CDR1 as SGHRS and CDR2 as YFSETQ. The CDR3: CASRTSSGAIYNEQFF. The CDR3 nucleotides are TGCGCCAGCAGGACGTCTAGCGGGGCGATATACAATGAGCAGTTCTTC.

The sample holds one count of this clone. The chain is built from TRBV9 and TRBJ2-3; 11 bases fit TRBD2. The CDR3 consists of 15 residues. Germline V CDR1 and CDR2: SGDLS, YYNGEE. With 2 bases clipped from V and 4 bases from J, the junction kept 3 bases outside the gene matches. In nucleotides, the CDR3 is TGTGCCAGCAGCGTTAGCGGGAGGGTCGCAGATACGCAGTATTTT. The encoded protein is CASSVSGRVADTQYF.

The chain couples TRBV19 to TRBJ1-2, with D perhaps TRBD1 (5 bases). The V gene lost 4 bases and the J gene lost 9 bases, with 21 bases spanning the gap. Per germline, CDR1 LNHDA and CDR2 SQIVND (reference sequence). The CDR3 runs 15 residues. CDR3 in DNA: TGTGCCAGTAGTACAATCACCTCAACAGGAAGGAGCTACACCTTC. Residues: CASSTITSTGRSYTF.

This chain uses TRBV12-3 or TRBV12-4 with TRBJ1-2; 9 nucleotides align to TRBD1. Unmatched junction bases numbered 1, after V lost 3 bases and J lost 8 bases. The CDR3 loop spans 12 amino acids. In DNA, the CDR3 is TGTGCCAGCAGTTTGGACAGGGGAGGCTACACCTTC. Amino acid sequence: CASSLDRGGYTF.

The CDR3 loop is CASSLMNRGSTDTQYF. CDR3 DNA sequence: TGCGCCAGCAGCCTAATGAACAGGGGGAGCACAGATACGCAGTATTTT. The V gene is TRBV5-1, the J gene TRBJ2-3; 8 positions match TRBD1. Losses at the gene ends were 4 bases for V and 0 bases for J; bases not matched to a gene: 7. The CDR3 contains 16 residues. Per the germline V gene, CDR1 is SGHRS and CDR2 is YFSETQ.